The 8 T cell receptor beta chains presented below share a single source sample, sequenced in a study of blood T cell repertoires in COVID-19. Profiling relied on immunoSEQ multiplex PCR, and the TCRdb table lists in-frame clones only, not all of them. The sample consists of fewer than 100,000 clones, approximately 86% of them appearing once. What was sequenced was peripheral blood. Every receptor here comes from a man in his 60s with acute or convalescent COVID-19.

V and J are TRBV27 and TRBJ2-1; 7 positions match TRBD1. This CDR3 is built from 17 residues. The trim removed 5 bases at V and 0 bases at J, leaving 10 bases unmatched. Per germline, CDR1 MNHEY and CDR2 SMNVEV (reference sequence). CDR3 sequence reads: CASSQGTAEPSYNEQFF. The CDR3 bases are TGTGCCAGCAGTCAAGGGACAGCTGAGCCCTCCTACAATGAGCAGTTCTTC.

This rearrangement joins TRBV6-2 or TRBV6-3 to TRBJ2-3; 10 bases line up with TRBD2. V shed 0 bases and J 0 bases; nucleotides not matched to a gene: 12. The CDR3 extends over 20 amino acids. The germline V gene has CDR1 MNHEY and CDR2 SVGEGT. The CDR3 DNA reads TGTGCCAGCAGTTACTCGAATAGCGGGGGGATCCCCCTGAGCACAGATACGCAGTATTTT. It is translated as CASSYSNSGGIPLSTDTQYF.

The chain is built from TRBV7-9 and TRBJ2-7; 8 positions agree with TRBD1. Germline-derived CDR1 and CDR2 are SEHNR and FQNEAQ (reference sequence). V shed 2 bases and J 2 bases; nucleotides not matched to a gene: 8. This CDR3 spans 16 amino acids. The CDR3 region is CASSLNTGTGAYEQYF. For the CDR3, the DNA is TGTGCCAGCAGCTTAAACACCGGGACAGGCGCCTACGAGCAGTACTTC.

The rearrangement uses TRBV19 and TRBJ2-2; the match to TRBD1 covers 12 bases. V lost 4 bases and J lost 6; bases outside the gene matches: 3. CDR3 length: 15 amino acids. The germline V gene encodes CDR1 LNHDA and CDR2 SQIVND (reference sequence). The DNA for the CDR3 is TGTGCCAGTAGTAGGGGACAGGGGGCTCCCGGGGAGCTGTTTTTT. It is translated as CASSRGQGAPGELFF.

This rearrangement joins TRBV14 to TRBJ2-7; 10 bases map to TRBD2. Germline-derived CDR1 and CDR2 are SGHDN and FVKESK. This CDR3 comprises 16 residues. Unmatched junction bases numbered 7, after V lost 4 bases and J lost 1 base. CDR3 loop: CASSRRLAGESYEQYF. The CDR3 bases are TGTGCCAGCAGCCGCCGACTAGCGGGTGAATCCTACGAGCAGTACTTC.

J is TRBJ2-3 and V is TRBV5-5; D perhaps matches TRBD2 (7 bases). The CDR3 is made up of 16 amino acids. Trimming cost V 4 bases and J 0 bases, with 15 bases left between them. The germline CDR1 and CDR2 sequences are SGHKS and YYEKEE (reference sequence). The CDR3 spells CASSKSRGASTDTQYF. In nucleotides, the CDR3 is TGTGCCAGCAGCAAATCCCGGGGGGCTAGCACAGATACGCAGTATTTT.

This clone was recorded once. The sample holds other DNA sequences that translate to the same CDR3. CDR3 protein: CASSVGQQETQYF. CDR3 sequence (DNA): TGTGCCAGCAGCGTAGGGCAGCAAGAGACCCAGTACTTC. The V gene is TRBV9, the J gene TRBJ2-5; no definite D call. The CDR3 runs 13 residues. Germline V gene sequence: CDR1 SGDLS, CDR2 YYNGEE. V shed 0 bases and J shed 2 bases, with 5 bases lying between them. Based on the CDR3 plus reference TRBV9 and TRBJ2-5, the full variable domain is DSGVTQTPKHLITATGQRVTLRCSPRSGDLSVYWYQQSLDQGLQFLIQYYNGEERAKGNILERFSAQQFPDLHSELNLSSLELGDSALYFCASSVGQQETQYFGPGTRLLVL.

The DNA of the CDR3 is TGTGCCAGCAGTTATACGGACAGGTACCAAGAGACCCAGTACTTC. It translates to CASSYTDRYQETQYF. The chain is built from TRBV6-5 and TRBJ2-5; 7 bases match TRBD1. Germline CDR1 reads MNHEY; CDR2 reads SVGAGI. This CDR3 region has 15 residues. V was clipped by 3 bases and J by 0 bases; unmatched bases: 4.